The 31 T cell receptor beta chains listed next were all sequenced from one sample in a study of CD4 T cells in relation to SARS-CoV-2 and coronaviruses (dated by TCRdb to the early 2020s). Libraries were built with the immunoSEQ multiplex PCR assay. TCRdb obtained this table from immuneACCESS and retained in-frame rearrangements with V and J assigned. These tables miss some clones; where compared with another copy, unresolved V genes account for less than half of the shortfall, and the remainder is unexplained. For this sample the table gives more than 30,000 clones, of which approximately 83% were detected only once. The ten largest account for about 3% of the sample. Sequenced: memory CD4+ T cells from PBMCs. The cell subset or site label on this specimen signifies: memory (non-naive) CD4+ T cells. These receptors originate from an adult with COVID-19.

A word on this clone: Its ends do not fully match the called genes, so a read error is possible. Within the sample, other DNA sequences also encode this same CDR3. The chain carries TRBV2 and TRBJ2-7; D is possibly TRBD1 or TRBD2 (6 bases each). CDR1 SNHLY and CDR2 FYNNEI come from the germline V gene. The CDR3 runs 15 residues. The CDR3 protein is CASKRNGGAGYEQYF. The DNA for the CDR3 is TGTGCCAGCAAACGAAACGGGGGCGCGGGATACGAGCAATACTTC.

This clone came up a few times. The J gene is TRBJ2-3, the V gene TRBV7-9; 9 bases line up with TRBD1. This CDR3 is 15 amino acids long. V was pared by 4 bases and J by 11 bases, with 13 bases of the junction left unmatched. Looked up from germline, CDR1 is SEHNR and CDR2 is FQNEAQ (reference sequence). The CDR3 loop is CASSSDRGPVGQQYF. The CDR3 coding sequence is TGTGCCAGCAGCTCGGACAGGGGCCCTGTCGGCCAGCAGTATTTT.

This rearrangement joins TRBV4-1 to TRBJ1-4; 7 nucleotides line up with TRBD1. The CDR3 consists of 16 residues. Germline trimming cut 3 bases from V and 6 bases from J; bases unmatched to any gene: 10. CDR1 MGHRA and CDR2 YSYEKL come from the germline V gene. This CDR3 reads CASSQRDRPRYEKLFF. The CDR3 DNA sequence: TGCGCCAGCAGCCAGAGGGACAGACCAAGGTATGAAAAACTGTTTTTT.

The chain joins TRBV11-3 to TRBJ2-2; D perhaps matches TRBD1 (6 bases). CDR1 is SGHNT, CDR2 YENEEA, per germline. V was cut by 4 bases and J by 0 bases, with 9 bases left in between. CDR3 length equals 15 residues. Here the CDR3 DNA reads TGTGCCAGCAGCTCTACAGGGTCGAACACCGGGGAGCTGTTTTTT. This translates into CASSSTGSNTGELFF.

The chain combines TRBV30 with TRBJ1-5; the match to TRBD1 covers 7 bases. Per germline, CDR1 GTSNPN and CDR2 SVGIG (reference sequence). CDR3 length: 16 residues. Germline trimming cut 2 bases from V and 0 bases from J; bases unmatched to any gene: 7. The CDR3 DNA reads TGTGCCTGGAGTAAGGGGACAGTAAATAGCAATCAGCCCCAGCATTTT. Residues: CAWSKGTVNSNQPQHF.

V usage is TRBV12-3 or TRBV12-4 and J usage is TRBJ1-2; no firm D call. The CDR3 extends over 12 amino acids. V was shortened by 0 bases and J by 1 base, with 0 bases between the two germline ends. The DNA of the CDR3 is TGTGCCAGCAGTTTAGCTAACTATGGCTACACCTTC. Protein: CASSLANYGYTF.

The CDR3 coding sequence is TGTGCCAGCAGTTTATTCGGGGCTAGCGGGACCGTGGAGACCCAGTACTTC. Translating gives CASSLFGASGTVETQYF. The chain has TRBV28 and TRBJ2-5; 9 bases map to TRBD2. Germline values: CDR1 MDHEN, CDR2 SYDVKM. The CDR3 sequence is 17 residues long. V shed 1 base and J 5 bases; nucleotides not matched to a gene: 11.

This chain links TRBV6-4 with TRBJ2-5; 7 bases agree with TRBD1. V was clipped by 6 bases and J by 1 base; unmatched bases: 8. Germline V gene lookup returns CDR1 MRHNA and CDR2 SNTAGT. The CDR3 spans 15 residues. The CDR3 loop reads CASRGQTGIQETQYF. DNA for the CDR3: TGTGCCAGCAGGGGTCAGACAGGGATCCAAGAGACCCAGTACTTC.

This clone occurred once. The chain has TRBV2 and TRBJ2-1, with TRBD2 identical over 9 bases. After removal of 5 bases from V and 0 bases from J, the junction contained 2 bases not matched to a gene. CDR3 length equals 15 residues. From germline, CDR1 is SNHLY and CDR2 FYNNEI. DNA of the CDR3: TGTGCCAGCAGTTGGACTAGCGACTCCTACAATGAGCAGTTCTTC. Protein product: CASSWTSDSYNEQFF.

J is TRBJ2-1 and V is TRBV18; 14 bases line up with TRBD2. This CDR3 is built from 16 residues. In germline, CDR1 is KGHSH, CDR2 LQKENI. Trimming removed 0 bases from V and 8 bases from J; junction bases left unmatched: 3. The CDR3 DNA is TGTGCCAGCTCACCACCGGGACTAGCGGGAGTGGATGAGCAGTTCTTC. Translation gives CASSPPGLAGVDEQFF.

The chain joins TRBV19 to TRBJ2-2, with D uncertain. Germline CDR1 reads LNHDA; CDR2 reads SQIVND (reference sequence). Trimming cost V 0 bases and J 6 bases, with 5 bases left between them. The CDR3 contains 13 residues. CDR3 amino acids: CASSIEGAGELFF. CDR3 nucleotide sequence: TGTGCCAGTAGTATAGAGGGCGCCGGGGAGCTGTTTTTT.

The chain has TRBV14 and TRBJ1-6, with TRBD1 matching 8 bases. Germline V gene lookup returns CDR1 SGHDN and CDR2 FVKESK. J was trimmed by 8 bases and V by 4 bases; bases with no gene match: 7. The CDR3 covers 15 residues. The CDR3 sequence: CASSRRTGWDSPLHF. The CDR3 bases are TGTGCCAGCAGCCGCCGGACAGGGTGGGATTCACCCCTCCACTTT.

A single count supports this clone. The chain links TRBV9 to TRBJ2-2; weak D call: TRBD2 (7 bases). The CDR3 loop spans 17 amino acids. V lost 0 bases to trimming and J lost 4 bases, with 16 bases between them. Germline loops: CDR1 SGDLS, CDR2 YYNGEE. This CDR3 reads CASSVATWGGGTGELFF. CDR3 bases: TGTGCCAGCAGCGTAGCTACCTGGGGGGGCGGCACCGGGGAGCTGTTTTTT.

The CDR3, as DNA: TGTGCCAGTAGTAAGTTTCAGCAAGAGACCCAGTACTTC. The encoded protein is CASSKFQQETQYF. The gene calls are TRBV19 and TRBJ2-5, with D hard to call. V was pared by 4 bases and J by 2 bases, with 8 bases between. Germline lookup yields CDR1 LNHDA and CDR2 SQIVND (reference sequence). The CDR3 is 13 amino acids.

The CDR3 region is CASSPDGAVNYGYTF. The CDR3, as DNA: TGCGCCAGCAGCCCGGACGGGGCCGTCAACTATGGCTACACCTTC. The gene calls are TRBV5-1 and TRBJ1-2, with D perhaps matching TRBD1 (5 bases). V lost 4 bases and J 2 bases, leaving 15 bases between the germline ends. The CDR3 sequence is 15 residues long. CDR1 is SGHRS, CDR2 YFSETQ, per germline. Full variable domain (remainder filled in from reference TRBV5-1 and TRBJ1-2): KAGVTQTPRYLIKTRGQQVTLSCSPISGHRSVSWYQQTPGQGLQFLFEYFSETQRNKGNFPGRFSGRQFSNSRSEMNVSTLELGDSALYLCASSPDGAVNYGYTFGSGTRLTVV.

The chain joins TRBV7-9 to TRBJ2-7; perhaps D is TRBD1 or TRBD2 (6 bases each). Between the trimmed V and J ends, which lost 4 bases and 5 bases, there was a span of 18 bases. This CDR3 has 15 amino acids. Germline CDR1 SEHNR, CDR2 FQNEAQ (reference sequence). The CDR3 sequence is CASSSLQGTSNEQYF. CDR3 DNA sequence: TGTGCCAGCAGCTCACTGCAGGGGACTTCCAACGAGCAGTACTTC.

The V gene is TRBV24-1, the J gene TRBJ2-1, with a possible D match to TRBD2 (7 bases). From germline, CDR1 is KGHDR and CDR2 SFDVKD. The CDR3 runs to 14 residues. V was pared by 10 bases and J by 6 bases, with 18 bases between. CDR3 DNA: TGTGCCACAAGGAACCCAGGGGAGGGCAATGAGCAGTTCTTC. It is translated as CATRNPGEGNEQFF.

This chain uses TRBV7-5 with TRBJ2-2; the D call of TRBD2 is as the table states it, not checked on the DNA. TRBV7-5 is recorded as a pseudogene. The CDR3 covers 20 residues. The CDR3 sequence: CARSLDEGAQRECIGGELFF. DNA of the CDR3: TGTGCCAGAAGCTTAGATGAGGGGGCACAGCGGGAGTGCATCGGCGGGGAGCTGTTTTTT.

The DNA for the CDR3 is TGCGCCAGCAGCCTATATTCAGGGGATTCACCCCTCCACTTT. Translating it yields CASSLYSGDSPLHF. The chain links TRBV5-1 to TRBJ1-6, with D perhaps matching TRBD1 (6 bases). V gave up 4 bases and J gave up 8 bases, with 13 bases separating them. This CDR3 has 14 residues. The germline V gene encodes CDR1 SGHRS and CDR2 YFSETQ.

The chain recombines TRBV12-3 or TRBV12-4 with TRBJ2-1, with 10 nucleotides matching TRBD2. This CDR3 region has 13 residues. The V gene end was trimmed by 8 bases and the J gene end by 10 bases; junction bases not matched to a gene: 8. As DNA, the CDR3 is TGTGCCAGCTCTTTCCTAGCGGGAGAGGAGCAGTTCTTC. Translation gives CASSFLAGEEQFF.

The J gene is TRBJ2-3, the V gene TRBV19; D might be TRBD2 (5 bases). The germline gives CDR1 LNHDA, CDR2 SQIVND (reference sequence). V was shortened by 3 bases and J by 4 bases, with 14 bases between the two germline ends. CDR3 length equals 15 residues. The CDR3 DNA is TGTGCCAGTAGTATCTATCGGGGTCCTGCAGATACGCAGTATTTT. Translating gives CASSIYRGPADTQYF.

This chain links TRBV9 with TRBJ2-1; 10 bases map to TRBD2. After removal of 0 bases from V and 5 bases from J, the junction contained 20 bases not matched to a gene. CDR3 length equals 21 residues. Germline V lookup: CDR1 SGDLS, CDR2 YYNGEE. CDR3: CASSVDRGGPGTSDRHNEQFF. The DNA for the CDR3 is TGTGCCAGCAGCGTAGACCGGGGTGGACCCGGGACTAGCGATCGACACAATGAGCAGTTCTTC.

The V gene is TRBV19, the J gene TRBJ2-5, with D perhaps matching TRBD1 (6 bases). The CDR3 sequence is 15 residues long. V lost 5 bases and J 1 base, leaving 14 bases between the germline ends. Looked up from germline, CDR1 is LNHDA and CDR2 is SQIVND (reference sequence). CDR3 DNA sequence: TGTGCCAGTAGTGTACGGACAGCTGGCCAAGAGACCCAGTACTTC. It is translated as CASSVRTAGQETQYF.

This chain links TRBV6-4 with TRBJ2-3, with D perhaps being TRBD1 or TRBD2 (6 bases each). V was clipped by 6 bases and J by 6 bases, with 13 bases between them. Germline V gene data show CDR1 as MRHNA and CDR2 as SNTAGT. CDR3 length equals 13 residues. The CDR3 DNA reads TGTGCCAGCAGCCGACTAGGGGGGGATACGCAGTATTTT. Translated: CASSRLGGDTQYF.

This clone was detected only once. V gene TRBV5-5 combines with J gene TRBJ2-7; D possibly corresponds to TRBD2 (5 bases). Per germline, CDR1 SGHKS and CDR2 YYEKEE (reference sequence). The germline V and J ends were trimmed by 3 bases and 3 bases, with 16 bases remaining between them. This CDR3 comprises 15 residues. The CDR3 here is CASSSQTGWVYEQYF. The CDR3 DNA reads TGTGCCAGCAGCTCCCAGACGGGATGGGTCTACGAGCAGTACTTC.

The chain has TRBV3-1 (or the pseudogene TRBV3-2) and TRBJ2-3; 7 nucleotides line up with TRBD2. CDR3 length: 15 residues. Looked up from germline, CDR1 is LGHDT and CDR2 is YNNKEL (reference sequence). V lost 4 bases to trimming and J lost 2 bases; unmatched junction nucleotides: 6. The CDR3 reads CASSPTSAYTDTQYF. For the CDR3, the DNA is TGTGCCAGCAGCCCTACTAGCGCCTACACAGATACGCAGTATTTT.

This clone was recorded a few times. The chain carries TRBV4-1 and TRBJ2-2, with TRBD2 matching over 8 bases. The CDR3 extends over 18 amino acids. Trimming took 4 bases from V and 7 from J; bases not matched to a gene: 17. Germline lookup yields CDR1 MGHRA and CDR2 YSYEKL. The CDR3 region is CASSPRRPGTRFGGELFF. CDR3 bases: TGCGCCAGCAGCCCGAGAAGGCCCGGGACTAGATTCGGCGGGGAGCTGTTTTTT.

This rearrangement joins TRBV7-3 to TRBJ2-1, with D perhaps TRBD1 or TRBD2 (5 bases each). V shed 0 bases and J shed 6 bases, with 12 bases lying between them. Germline loops: CDR1 SGHTA, CDR2 FQGTGA. The CDR3 has 15 residues. The CDR3 nucleotides are TGTGCCAGCAGCTTAACGACTACGGGACCCAATGAGCAGTTCTTC. Its translation: CASSLTTTGPNEQFF.

The V and J genes are TRBV19 and TRBJ1-2, with D maybe TRBD1 (6 bases). CDR3 length equals 15 residues. The germline CDR1 and CDR2 sequences are LNHDA and SQIVND (reference sequence). The V end lost 8 bases, the J end lost 6 bases, and 22 bases lay between the germline ends. In nucleotides, the CDR3 is TGTGCCAGTGGGCGTGGGGGCACCGGTGAAAATGGCTACACCTTC. Residues: CASGRGGTGENGYTF.

The V and J genes are TRBV19 and TRBJ1-6; D is undetermined. Trimming cost V 3 bases and J 8 bases, with 14 bases left between them. The CDR3 is 15 amino acids. Germline V gives CDR1 LNHDA, CDR2 SQIVND (reference sequence). Here the CDR3 DNA reads TGTGCCAGTAGTATTACGCCCGGGATGCATTCACCCCTCCACTTT. Translated: CASSITPGMHSPLHF.

This clone was seen a handful of times. This chain joins TRBV5-6 and TRBJ1-1, with D tentatively TRBD1 (6 bases). Germline CDR1 is SGHDT and CDR2 is YYEEEE. V dropped 3 bases and J dropped 7 bases, with 16 bases sitting between them. The CDR3 has 14 amino acids. The CDR3 DNA reads as TGTGCCAGCAGCTGGGGGAGGGGGGCCCGTGAAGCTTTCTTT. Amino acids: CASSWGRGAREAFF.